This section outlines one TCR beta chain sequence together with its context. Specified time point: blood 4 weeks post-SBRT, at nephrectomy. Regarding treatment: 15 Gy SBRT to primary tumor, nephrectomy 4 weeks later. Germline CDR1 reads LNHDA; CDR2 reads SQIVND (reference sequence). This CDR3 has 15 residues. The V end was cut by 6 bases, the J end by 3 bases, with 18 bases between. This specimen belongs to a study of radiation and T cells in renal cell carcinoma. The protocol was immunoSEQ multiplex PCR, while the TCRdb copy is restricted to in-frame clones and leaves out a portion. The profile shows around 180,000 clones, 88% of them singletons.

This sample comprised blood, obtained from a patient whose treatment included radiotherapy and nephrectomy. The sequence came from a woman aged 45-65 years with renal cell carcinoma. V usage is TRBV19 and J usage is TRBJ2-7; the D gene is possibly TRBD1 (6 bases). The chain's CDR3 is CASRETGFSFYEQYF. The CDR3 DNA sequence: TGTGCCAGTAGGGAGACAGGTTTTAGTTTCTACGAGCAGTACTTC.